This record concerns one T cell receptor (beta chain) sequence. CD4+ cells underwent separation, giving CD45RA+ naive and CD45RA-negative memory subsets. This record comes from a study of shared clonotypes between healthy human individuals. Some clones are missing from TCRdb's copy, which holds only in-frame ones; the method was immunoSEQ multiplex PCR. The sample holds over 2 million clones, over 85% seen once. The specimen sequenced was naive CD4+ T cells sorted from blood. The subset: CD45RA+ positively selected. The sequence derives from a man younger than 35 in good health.

The chain's CDR3 is CASSSSWAGTDTQYF. The DNA of the CDR3 is TGCGCCAGCAGCTCCTCCTGGGCAGGCACAGATACGCAGTATTTT. The V call is TRBV5-1, the J call TRBJ2-3; D uncertain. With 3 bases removed from V and 1 base from J, the gap between germline ends came to 12 bases. The germline CDR1 and CDR2 sequences are SGHRS and YFSETQ. The CDR3 covers 15 residues.